The sample holds a few counts of the clone carrying this TCR beta chain. The data were obtained in a study of blood T cell repertoires in COVID-19. TCRdb's copy holds only in-frame clones and misses some; the assay was immunoSEQ multiplex PCR. The sample lists some 94,000 clones, around three quarters occurring once. The CDR3 runs to 14 residues. Trimming cost V 5 bases and J 6 bases; bases outside gene matches: 6. Looked up from germline, CDR1 is SEHNR and CDR2 is FQNEAQ (reference sequence). The clonotype comes from a woman aged 55-69 years in a cohort sampled during active or convalescent COVID-19. The sample comprised peripheral blood. The chain has TRBV7-9 and TRBJ2-3; 9 bases align to TRBD1. CDR3 residues: CASSVGQGSDTQYF. CDR3 sequence (DNA): TGTGCCAGCAGCGTGGGACAGGGCTCCGATACGCAGTATTTT.